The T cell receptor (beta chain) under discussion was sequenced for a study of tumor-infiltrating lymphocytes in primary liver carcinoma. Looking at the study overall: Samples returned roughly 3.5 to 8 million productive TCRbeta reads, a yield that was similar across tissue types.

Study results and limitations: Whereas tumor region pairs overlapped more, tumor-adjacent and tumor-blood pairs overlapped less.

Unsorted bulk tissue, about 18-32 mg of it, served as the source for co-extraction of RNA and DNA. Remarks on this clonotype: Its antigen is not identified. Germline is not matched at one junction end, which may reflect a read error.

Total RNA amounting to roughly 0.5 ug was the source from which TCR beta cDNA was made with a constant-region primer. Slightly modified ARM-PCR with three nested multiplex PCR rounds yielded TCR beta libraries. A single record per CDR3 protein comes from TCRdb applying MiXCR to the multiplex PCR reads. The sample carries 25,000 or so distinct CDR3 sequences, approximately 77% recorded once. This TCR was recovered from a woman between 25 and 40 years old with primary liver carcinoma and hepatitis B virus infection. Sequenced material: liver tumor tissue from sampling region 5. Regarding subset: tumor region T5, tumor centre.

This chain's CDR3 is CASNTRTSGRGYNERFF. DNA of the CDR3: TGTGCCAGCAATACACGGACTAGCGGGAGGGGGTACAATGAGCGGTTCTTC. The rearrangement joins TRBV28 to TRBJ2-1; 15 nucleotides align to TRBD2. The CDR3 length is 17 residues. CDR1 MDHEN and CDR2 SYDVKM come from the germline V gene.